This T cell receptor (beta chain) derives from a study of CD8+ T cells in alopecia areata. The authors extracted RNA and reverse transcribed it into cDNA as the sequencing template. This table comes from immunoSEQ multiplex PCR, and its TCRdb copy is limited to in-frame clones, with some not included. The sample holds around 290,000 clones, about three fifths seen once. Germline V gene sequence: CDR1 MGHDK, CDR2 SYGVNS. Trimming removed 4 bases at V and 5 bases at J, with 5 bases between. The CDR3 extends over 11 amino acids. This clone was detected once. The sample's treatment: oral pan-JAK inhibitor, 5-10 mg twice daily. Lesional scalp punch biopsies and peripheral blood came from alopecia areata patients.

Sequencing used CD4+ T cells sorted from blood, obtained at week 24, from a patient treated with tofacitinib. This clonotype was sampled from a human donor with alopecia areata. The rearrangement uses TRBV25-1 and TRBJ1-1; no firm D call. The CDR3, as DNA: TGTGCCAGCAGTGGGGTTACTGAAGCTTTCTTT. Translating gives CASSGVTEAFF. Full variable domain (missing parts from reference TRBV25-1 and TRBJ1-1): EADIYQTPRYLVIGTGKKITLECSQTMGHDKMYWYQQDPGMELHLIHYSYGVNSTEKGDLSSESTVSRIRTEHFPLTLESARPSHTSQYLCASSGVTEAFFGQGTRLTVV.